Below are 7 T cell receptor beta chains sequenced from a single sample in a study of blood T cell repertoires in COVID-19. The repertoire was sequenced with immunoSEQ multiplex PCR; TCRdb's copy has only in-frame clones and lacks some. The data show approximately 260,000 clones, with roughly 84% seen just once and 2.1% held by the top ten. The sequencing input was peripheral blood. These receptors all come from a middle-aged woman who had recovered from COVID-19.

The sample holds one count of this clone. The chain carries TRBV11-3 and TRBJ2-3; perhaps TRBD1 as D (5 bases). CDR3 length: 14 amino acids. V lost 3 bases, J lost 4 bases, and 11 bases lay in between. Germline CDR1 reads SGHNT; CDR2 reads YENEEA. CDR3 nucleotide sequence: TGTGCCAGCAGCTTGGGGTGGGGCCCAGATACGCAGTATTTT. Its protein is CASSLGWGPDTQYF.

V and J are TRBV28 and TRBJ2-7, with 10 bases lining up with TRBD1. Trimming cost V 0 bases and J 4 bases; bases outside gene matches: 3. The CDR3 spans 15 residues. Germline CDR1 and CDR2: MDHEN and SYDVKM. The CDR3 is CASSLWGDRGYEQYF. The CDR3 bases are TGTGCCAGCAGTTTATGGGGGGACAGGGGTTACGAGCAGTACTTC.

This clone has only one observation. The genes are TRBV4-2 and TRBJ1-2, with D unresolved. The V gene's germline CDR1 is LGHNA and CDR2 YNFKEQ. V was trimmed by 0 bases and J by 7 bases, leaving 15 bases between them. The length of the CDR3 is 15 residues. The CDR3, as DNA: TGTGCCAGCAGCCAAGATTACCAGGACTATCCTGGCTACACCTTC. The encoded protein is CASSQDYQDYPGYTF.

The V gene is TRBV27, the J gene TRBJ2-3; D call uncertain. Deletions cut 6 bases from V and 0 bases from J, with 10 bases between. This CDR3 has 14 amino acids. Germline V gives CDR1 MNHEY, CDR2 SMNVEV (reference sequence). The CDR3 region has the DNA TGTGCCAGCAGGCCCCACGGGAGCACAGATACGCAGTATTTT. This gives the protein CASRPHGSTDTQYF.

The chain uses TRBV5-1 and TRBJ1-4; 10 bases agree with TRBD1. This CDR3 spans 16 amino acids. V shed 2 bases and J 5 bases; nucleotides not matched to a gene: 6. Germline V lookup: CDR1 SGHRS, CDR2 YFSETQ. The CDR3 DNA is TGCGCCAGCAGCTTACCCTGGGGACAGGGGAATGAAAAACTGTTTTTT. Protein sequence: CASSLPWGQGNEKLFF.

This sequence joins TRBV7-2 and TRBJ1-1; D remains ambiguous. Looked up from germline, CDR1 is SGHTA and CDR2 is FQGNSA. V dropped 1 base and J dropped 1 base, with 13 bases sitting between them. The CDR3 loop spans 16 amino acids. The CDR3 region is CASSLVWAEPNTEAFF. The CDR3 coding sequence is TGTGCCAGCAGCTTAGTATGGGCAGAGCCGAACACTGAAGCTTTCTTT.

The chain combines TRBV6-5 with TRBJ2-2; perhaps TRBD1 as D (6 bases). Germline CDR1 reads MNHEY; CDR2 reads SVGAGI. Trimming removed 6 bases from V and 1 base from J, with 9 bases in between. There are 14 residues in the CDR3. The CDR3 DNA is TGTGCCAGCAGGCCGGGACAGAACACCGGGGAGCTGTTTTTT. It translates to CASRPGQNTGELFF.